This T cell receptor beta chain was captured by sequencing in a study of human T cells and chemical hapten exposure. Study-wide background: The patient population, which was mostly female, had alopecia areata, totalis or universalis.

Germline values: CDR1 LNHDA, CDR2 SQIVND (reference sequence). With V trimmed by 9 bases and J by 4 bases, 11 bases remained unmatched. The CDR3 loop spans 15 amino acids. In the case of this clonotype: Its target is not known.

The time point was: patch test 1, 2 weeks after DPC sensitization. Treatment denoted: therapeutic diphenylcyclopropenone sensitization with weekly scalp DPC. Overall study findings and caveats: No change in TCRs above 1 in 1000 frequency was produced by DPC sensitization. There were significantly more large CDR3 similarity clusters among expanded TCRs than among controls.

TCRdb independently ran MiXCR on the RACE reads; one entry per CDR3 protein. This sample has about 82,000 distinct CDR3 sequences; over 8.5% occur once, and the top ten carry about 4.2%. The receptor's source is a woman aged 45-65 years with alopecia areata. Some clones in this sample may be carry-over from other donors' samples. Source: whole blood, taken in connection with sensitization to the hapten diphenylcyclopropenone (DPC). This chain uses TRBV19 with TRBJ1-5, with 8 nucleotides matching TRBD1. The CDR3 spells CASWDRNRPNQPQHF. CDR3 nucleotide sequence: TGTGCCAGCTGGGACAGGAACCGCCCTAATCAGCCCCAGCATTTT.